This passage covers 21 T cell receptor beta chains from one sample sequenced in a study of shared clonotypes between healthy human individuals. Produced via immunoSEQ multiplex PCR; TCRdb's table is partial and in-frame only. The sample consists of around 440,000 clones, roughly 80% of them appearing once. Sequencing used PBMCs. The receptors were sampled from a woman in her thirties or forties in good health. Some clones in this sample may be carry-over from other donors' samples.

The chain is built from TRBV7-9 and TRBJ2-1; no reliable D call. The CDR3 has 12 residues. Per germline, CDR1 SEHNR and CDR2 FQNEAQ (reference sequence). V lost 4 bases and J 8 bases, leaving 9 bases between the germline ends. The chain's CDR3 is CASSSYRDEQFF. The DNA for the CDR3 is TGTGCCAGCAGCTCGTATCGCGATGAGCAGTTCTTC.

The chain employs TRBV30 and TRBJ1-1, with unresolved D. V was cut by 2 bases and J by 11 bases, with 18 bases left in between. The V gene's germline CDR1 is GTSNPN and CDR2 SVGIG (reference sequence). The CDR3 has 13 residues. CDR3 sequence reads: CAWSKNPGVGAFF. Here the CDR3 DNA reads TGTGCCTGGAGTAAGAACCCCGGGGTGGGGGCTTTCTTT.

A remark on this clone: A far larger clone is one nucleotide away, so this likely arose from a read error. This CDR3 is also generated by other DNA sequences in the sample. This chain links TRBV4-2 with TRBJ2-7; D is uncertain. The germline V gene encodes CDR1 LGHNA and CDR2 YNFKEQ. V was shortened by 6 bases and J by 6 bases, with 18 bases between the two germline ends. The CDR3 totals 14 residues. CDR3 sequence: CASSQRGIGSEQYF. CDR3 bases: TGTGCCAGCAGTCAAAGAGGTATCGGAAGCGAGCAGTACTTC.

The V call is TRBV2, the J call TRBJ2-1, with 8 bases that match TRBD1. The V gene's germline CDR1 is SNHLY and CDR2 FYNNEI. This CDR3 has 15 residues. Unmatched junction bases numbered 10, after V lost 5 bases and J lost 7 bases. CDR3 nucleotide sequence: TGTGCCAGCAGTTATATAGGACAGGGTGAGAATGAGCAGTTCTTC. Residues: CASSYIGQGENEQFF.

The chain carries TRBV5-1 and TRBJ1-1; unclear D gene. The V end lost 1 base, the J end lost 3 bases, and 7 bases lay between the germline ends. Germline assignment: CDR1 SGHRS and CDR2 YFSETQ. The CDR3 is 13 residues long. Written as DNA, the CDR3 is TGCGCCAGCAGCTTGTCCAAGGACACTGAAGCTTTCTTT. Its translation: CASSLSKDTEAFF.

The CDR3 sequence: CSGRRQGSYNEQFF. The CDR3 DNA follows: TGCAGCGGGCGCAGACAGGGCTCCTACAATGAGCAGTTCTTC. J is TRBJ2-1 and V is TRBV29-1; 7 positions match TRBD1. Germline V lookup: CDR1 SQVTM, CDR2 ANQGSEA. J lost 0 bases, V lost 7 bases, and 6 bases had no gene match. The CDR3 spans 14 residues.

J is TRBJ2-7 and V is TRBV10-3; TRBD2 matches at 13 bases. Germline trimming cut 3 bases from V and 3 bases from J; bases unmatched to any gene: 2. The CDR3 extends over 15 amino acids. Germline values: CDR1 ENHRY, CDR2 SYGVKD. The CDR3 DNA reads as TGTGCCATCAGTGAAGGGACTAGCGGGAACTACGAGCAGTACTTC. Its protein product is CAISEGTSGNYEQYF.

V is TRBV5-4 and J is TRBJ2-7; TRBD2 might be the D (5 bases). Trimming cost V 0 bases and J 0 bases, with 13 bases left between them. Germline CDR1 SGHNT, CDR2 YYREEE (reference sequence). The length of the CDR3 is 16 residues. CDR3 region: CASSLGQTTSSYEQYF. The CDR3 DNA reads TGTGCCAGCAGCTTGGGGCAGACAACTAGCTCCTACGAGCAGTACTTC.

The chain joins TRBV2 to TRBJ2-2; 8 bases match TRBD1. Trimming took 6 bases from V and 5 from J; bases not matched to a gene: 5. Germline loops: CDR1 SNHLY, CDR2 FYNNEI. The CDR3 sequence is 14 residues long. CDR3 DNA sequence: TGTGCCAGCAGCCGCGGGACAGGTACCGGGGAGCTGTTTTTT. Its translation is CASSRGTGTGELFF.

The rearrangement uses TRBV11-2 and TRBJ2-1; possible D gene TRBD2, 6 bases. V was cut by 0 bases and J by 0 bases, with 15 bases left in between. The CDR3 is 18 amino acids. The germline gives CDR1 SGHAT, CDR2 FQNNGV. The CDR3, as DNA: TGTGCCAGCAGCTTAGATTCCACCGGGAGCTTCTCCTACAATGAGCAGTTCTTC. Translation gives CASSLDSTGSFSYNEQFF. The entire variable domain, with the rest obtained from reference TRBV11-2 and TRBJ2-1, is as follows: EAGVAQSPRYKIIEKRQSVAFWCNPISGHATLYWYQQILGQGPKLLIQFQNNGVVDDSQLPKDRFSAERLKGVDSTLKIQPAKLEDSAVYLCASSLDSTGSFSYNEQFFGPGTRLTVL.

In this sample, this clone turned up once. The J gene is TRBJ2-1, the V gene TRBV4-1; 8 bases line up with TRBD2. V was clipped by 4 bases and J by 6 bases; unmatched bases: 14. The CDR3 has 17 amino acids. CDR1 MGHRA and CDR2 YSYEKL come from the germline V gene. The CDR3 DNA reads as TGCGCCAGCAGCCTGGTGTGGGGGACTAGGGGTGGCAATGAGCAGTTCTTC. This encodes CASSLVWGTRGGNEQFF.

As DNA, the CDR3 is TGTGCCAGCAGTGGCAACACCGGGGAGCTGTTTTTT. Translation: CASSGNTGELFF. The V and J genes are TRBV2 and TRBJ2-2; no definite D call. The CDR3 runs 12 residues. Trimming stripped 4 bases from V and 2 bases from J, with 2 bases between. Germline V CDR1 and CDR2: SNHLY, FYNNEI.

Remarks on this clone: Given a far larger clone just one base away, this is likely a sequencing read error. Other DNA sequences within the sample encode an identical CDR3. This sequence joins TRBV28 and TRBJ1-1, with no clear D. This CDR3 has 11 amino acids. Germline values: CDR1 MDHEN, CDR2 SYDVKM. The DNA for the CDR3 is TGTGCCAGCAAGATGAACACTGAAGCTTTCTTC. Its protein product is CASKMNTEAFF.

This clone has ten or more counts. Other DNA sequences in the sample encode the same CDR3. This rearrangement joins TRBV28 to TRBJ2-7; the match to TRBD2 covers 9 bases. The V gene's germline CDR1 is MDHEN and CDR2 SYDVKM. CDR3 length: 14 residues. The J segment lost 7 bases and the V segment lost 7 bases, leaving 11 bases of the junction unmatched. The CDR3 bases are TGTGCCAGCACCCCGGGGGCGGGAGGGTATGAGCAGTACTTC. It is translated as CASTPGAGGYEQYF.

The chain links TRBV20-1 to TRBJ1-4; unclear D gene. The CDR3 has 10 amino acids. Germline V lookup: CDR1 DFQATT, CDR2 SNEGSKA (reference sequence). The V end was cut by 1 base, the J end by 7 bases, with 1 base between. CDR3 nucleotides: TGCAGTGCTAGAGGTGAAAAACTGTTTTTT. Encoded protein: CSARGEKLFF.

This clone has a handful of counts. This chain joins TRBV21-1 and TRBJ1-2; the table's D call, TRBD1, was not checked against the DNA. TRBV21-1 represents a pseudogene. This CDR3 has 13 amino acids. In nucleotides, the CDR3 is TGTGCCAGCAGCGCACGACATGCCTATGGCTACACCTTC. Translated: CASSARHAYGYTF.

This chain links TRBV29-1 with TRBJ2-5, with 7 bases fitting TRBD1. Looked up from germline, CDR1 is SQVTM and CDR2 is ANQGSEA. This CDR3 region has 13 residues. Trimming removed 5 bases from V and 2 bases from J; junction bases left unmatched: 5. The CDR3 nucleotides are TGCAGCGTTACACAGGGGACGCAAGAGACCCAGTACTTC. This sequence encodes CSVTQGTQETQYF.

The V gene is TRBV4-1, the J gene TRBJ2-3; 9 bases match TRBD2. J was trimmed by 6 bases and V by 1 base; bases with no gene match: 5. Per the germline V gene, CDR1 is MGHRA and CDR2 is YSYEKL. This CDR3 has 15 amino acids. The CDR3 DNA reads as TGCGCCAGCAGCCAAGGTCGGCGGGGGGGCGATACGCAGTATTTT. Translated, it gives CASSQGRRGGDTQYF.

This clone showed up just once. The V and J genes are TRBV19 and TRBJ1-1; D might be TRBD1 (5 bases). Germline CDR1 and CDR2: LNHDA and SQIVND (reference sequence). With 4 bases removed from V and 11 bases from J, the gap between germline ends came to 11 bases. The CDR3 runs 11 residues. For the CDR3, the DNA is TGTGCCAGTAGTAGGGCAGGGAGTGCTTTCTTT. This translates into CASSRAGSAFF. The whole variable domain, remainder taken from reference TRBV19 and TRBJ1-1, is DGGITQSPKYLFRKEGQNVTLSCEQNLNHDAMYWYRQDPGQGLRLIYYSQIVNDFQKGDIAEGYSVSREKKESFPLTVTSAQKNPTAFYLCASSRAGSAFFGQGTRLTVV.

The chain joins TRBV30 to TRBJ2-3, with 9 nucleotides matching TRBD2. The V and J ends lost 5 bases and 0 bases, in that order; junction bases with no gene match: 3. Germline V CDR1 and CDR2: GTSNPN, SVGIG (reference sequence). The CDR3 has 14 amino acids. CDR3: CAWAGGASTDTQYF. CDR3 coding DNA: TGTGCCTGGGCGGGGGGGGCGAGCACAGATACGCAGTATTTT.

Remarks on this clone: Since a far larger clone is one base different, this is likely a read error. This rearrangement joins TRBV7-9 to TRBJ1-2, with 7 bases fitting TRBD1. With V trimmed by 8 bases and J by 7 bases, 10 bases remained unmatched. Looked up from germline, CDR1 is SEHNR and CDR2 is FQNEAQ (reference sequence). The length of the CDR3 is 13 residues. The CDR3 reads CASGPETGLGYTF. CDR3 bases: TGTGCCAGCGGCCCCGAGACAGGGCTTGGCTACACCTTC.